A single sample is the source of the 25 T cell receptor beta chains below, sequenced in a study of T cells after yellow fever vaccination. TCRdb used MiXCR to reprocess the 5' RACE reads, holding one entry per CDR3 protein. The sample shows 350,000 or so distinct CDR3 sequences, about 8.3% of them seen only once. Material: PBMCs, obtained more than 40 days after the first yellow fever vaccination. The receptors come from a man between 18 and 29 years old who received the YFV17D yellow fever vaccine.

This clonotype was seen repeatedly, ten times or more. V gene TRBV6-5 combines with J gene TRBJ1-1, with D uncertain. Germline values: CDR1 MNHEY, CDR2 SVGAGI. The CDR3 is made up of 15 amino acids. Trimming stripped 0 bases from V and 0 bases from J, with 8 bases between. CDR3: CASSYSGVMNTEAFF. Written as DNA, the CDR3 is TGTGCCAGCAGTTACTCTGGAGTAATGAACACTGAAGCTTTCTTT.

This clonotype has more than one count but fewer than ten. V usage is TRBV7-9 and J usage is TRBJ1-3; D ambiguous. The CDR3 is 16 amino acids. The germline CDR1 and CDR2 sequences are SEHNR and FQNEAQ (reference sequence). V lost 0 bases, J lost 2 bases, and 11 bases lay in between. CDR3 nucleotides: TGTGCCAGCAGCTTAGCGAGGGTCTCGGCTGGAAACACCATATATTTT. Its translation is CASSLARVSAGNTIYF.

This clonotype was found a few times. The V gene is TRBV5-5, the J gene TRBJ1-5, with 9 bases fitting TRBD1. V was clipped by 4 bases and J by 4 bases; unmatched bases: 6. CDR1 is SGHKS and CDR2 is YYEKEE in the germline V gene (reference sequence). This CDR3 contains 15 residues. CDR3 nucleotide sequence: TGTGCCAGCAGCGGAACCGGGACAGGGAATCAGCCCCAGCATTTT. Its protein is CASSGTGTGNQPQHF.

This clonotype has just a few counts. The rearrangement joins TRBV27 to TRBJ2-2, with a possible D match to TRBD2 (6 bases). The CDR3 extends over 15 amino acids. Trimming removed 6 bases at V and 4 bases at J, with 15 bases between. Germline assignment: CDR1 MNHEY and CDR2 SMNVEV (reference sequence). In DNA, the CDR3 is TGTGCCAGCAGAATCGCCGGGGGACCCACCGGGGAGCTGTTTTTT. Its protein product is CASRIAGGPTGELFF.

The CDR3 sequence: CASSYSPAGPNQPQHF. The CDR3 DNA follows: TGTGCCAGCAGTTACTCCCCCGCCGGACCTAATCAGCCCCAGCATTTT. The gene calls are TRBV6-5 and TRBJ1-5; D remains ambiguous. Trimming shortened V by 0 bases and J by 4 bases, and 13 bases separated the two germline ends. CDR1 and CDR2 from the germline V gene are MNHEY and SVGAGI. This CDR3 is built from 16 residues.

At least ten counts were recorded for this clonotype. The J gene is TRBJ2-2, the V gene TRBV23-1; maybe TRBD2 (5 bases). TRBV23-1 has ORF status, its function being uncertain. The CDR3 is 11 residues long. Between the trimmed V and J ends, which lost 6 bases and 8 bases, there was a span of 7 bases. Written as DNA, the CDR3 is TGCGCCAGCAGCACTAGTGGGGAGCTGTTTTTT. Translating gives CASSTSGELFF.

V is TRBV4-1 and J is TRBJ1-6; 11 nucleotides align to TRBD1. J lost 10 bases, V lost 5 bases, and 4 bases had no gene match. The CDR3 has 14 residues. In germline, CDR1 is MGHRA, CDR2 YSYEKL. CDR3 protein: CASSDRDRGSPLHF. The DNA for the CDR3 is TGCGCCAGCAGCGACCGGGACAGGGGGTCACCCCTCCACTTT.

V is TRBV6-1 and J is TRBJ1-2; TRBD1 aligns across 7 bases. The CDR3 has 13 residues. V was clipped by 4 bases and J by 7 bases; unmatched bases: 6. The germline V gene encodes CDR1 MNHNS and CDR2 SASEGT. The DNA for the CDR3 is TGTGCCAGCAGTGGACAGGGAGTAGGTGGCTACACCTTC. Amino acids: CASSGQGVGGYTF.

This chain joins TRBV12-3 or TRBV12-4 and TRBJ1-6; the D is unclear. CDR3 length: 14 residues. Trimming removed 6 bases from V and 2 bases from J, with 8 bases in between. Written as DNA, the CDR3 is TGTGCCAGCAGCCAGACGGCCTATAATTCACCCCTCCACTTT. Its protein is CASSQTAYNSPLHF.

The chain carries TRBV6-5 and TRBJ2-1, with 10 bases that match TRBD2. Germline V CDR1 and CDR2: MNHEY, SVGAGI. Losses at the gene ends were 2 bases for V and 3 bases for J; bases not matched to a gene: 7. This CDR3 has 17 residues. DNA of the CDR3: TGTGCCAGCAGTTACAGCCCTAGCGGGGGATACTACAATGAGCAGTTCTTC. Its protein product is CASSYSPSGGYYNEQFF.

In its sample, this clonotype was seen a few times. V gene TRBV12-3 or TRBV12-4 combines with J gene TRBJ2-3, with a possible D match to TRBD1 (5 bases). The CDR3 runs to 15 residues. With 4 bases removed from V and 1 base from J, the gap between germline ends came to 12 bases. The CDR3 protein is CASSSQDGRTDTQYF. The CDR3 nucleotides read TGTGCCAGCAGTTCACAGGACGGCCGCACAGATACGCAGTATTTT.

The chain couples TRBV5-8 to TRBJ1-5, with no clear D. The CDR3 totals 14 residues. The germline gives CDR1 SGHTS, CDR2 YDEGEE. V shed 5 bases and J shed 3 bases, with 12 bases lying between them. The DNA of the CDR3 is TGTGCCAGCAGTCAGGACGGCTACAATCAGCCCCAGCATTTT. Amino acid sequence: CASSQDGYNQPQHF.

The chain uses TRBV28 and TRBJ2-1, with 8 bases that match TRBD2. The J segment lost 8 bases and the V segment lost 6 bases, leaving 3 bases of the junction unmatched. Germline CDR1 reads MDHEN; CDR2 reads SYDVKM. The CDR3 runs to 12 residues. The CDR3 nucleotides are TGTGCCAGCAGGGGACTAGTCTATGAGCAGTTCTTC. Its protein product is CASRGLVYEQFF.

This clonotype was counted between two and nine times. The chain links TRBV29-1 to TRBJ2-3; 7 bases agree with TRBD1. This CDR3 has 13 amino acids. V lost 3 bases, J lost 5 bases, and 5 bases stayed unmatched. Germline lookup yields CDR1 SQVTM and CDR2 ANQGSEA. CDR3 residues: CSVDDWDRDTQYF. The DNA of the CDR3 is TGCAGCGTTGATGACTGGGACAGAGATACGCAGTATTTT.

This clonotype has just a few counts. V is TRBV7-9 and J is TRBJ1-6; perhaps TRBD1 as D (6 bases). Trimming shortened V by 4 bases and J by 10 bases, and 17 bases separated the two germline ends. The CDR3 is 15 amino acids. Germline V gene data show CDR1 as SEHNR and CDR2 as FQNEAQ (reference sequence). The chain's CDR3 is CASSSPTGKGSPLHF. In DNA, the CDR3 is TGTGCCAGCAGCTCACCAACAGGGAAGGGATCACCCCTCCACTTT.

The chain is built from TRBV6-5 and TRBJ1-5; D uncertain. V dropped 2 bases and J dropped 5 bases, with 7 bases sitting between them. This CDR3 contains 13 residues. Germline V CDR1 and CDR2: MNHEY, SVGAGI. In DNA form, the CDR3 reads TGTGCCAGCAGTTACAGGGCCTATCAGCCCCAGCATTTT. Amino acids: CASSYRAYQPQHF.

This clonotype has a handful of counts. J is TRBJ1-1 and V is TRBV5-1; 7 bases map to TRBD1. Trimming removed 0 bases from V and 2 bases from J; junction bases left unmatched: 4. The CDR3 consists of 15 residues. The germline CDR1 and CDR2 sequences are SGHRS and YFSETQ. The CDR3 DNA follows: TGCGCCAGCAGCTTGGGGGACAGTGTTAACACTGAAGCTTTCTTT. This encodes CASSLGDSVNTEAFF. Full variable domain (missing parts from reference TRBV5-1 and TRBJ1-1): KAGVTQTPRYLIKTRGQQVTLSCSPISGHRSVSWYQQTPGQGLQFLFEYFSETQRNKGNFPGRFSGRQFSNSRSEMNVSTLELGDSALYLCASSLGDSVNTEAFFGQGTRLTVV.

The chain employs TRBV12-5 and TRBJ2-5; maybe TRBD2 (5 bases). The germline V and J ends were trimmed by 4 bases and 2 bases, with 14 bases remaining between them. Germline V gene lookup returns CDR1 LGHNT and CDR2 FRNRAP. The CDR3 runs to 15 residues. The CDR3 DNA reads TGTGCTAGTGGTTCCCGCTTAGCGAATCAAGAGACCCAGTACTTC. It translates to CASGSRLANQETQYF.

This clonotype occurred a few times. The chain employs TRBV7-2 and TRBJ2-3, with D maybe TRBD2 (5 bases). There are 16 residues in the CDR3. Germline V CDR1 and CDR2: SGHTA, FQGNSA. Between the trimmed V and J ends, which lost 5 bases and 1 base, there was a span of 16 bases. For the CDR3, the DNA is TGTGCCAGCAGCGAAGCGAGCCCCGGGGGCACAGATACGCAGTATTTT. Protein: CASSEASPGGTDTQYF.

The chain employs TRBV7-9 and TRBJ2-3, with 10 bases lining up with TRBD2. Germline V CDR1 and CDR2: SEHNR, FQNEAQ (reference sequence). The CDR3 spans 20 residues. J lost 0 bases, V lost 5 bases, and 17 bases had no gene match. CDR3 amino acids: CASSGTSGASSTPSTDTQYF. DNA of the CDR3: TGTGCCAGCAGCGGCACTAGCGGGGCTTCATCCACGCCAAGCACAGATACGCAGTATTTT.

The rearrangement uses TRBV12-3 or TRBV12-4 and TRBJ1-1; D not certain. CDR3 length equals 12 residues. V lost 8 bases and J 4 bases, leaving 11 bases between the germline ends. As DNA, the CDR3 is TGTGCCAGCCTATTGCGGGTCACTGAAGCTTTCTTT. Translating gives CASLLRVTEAFF.

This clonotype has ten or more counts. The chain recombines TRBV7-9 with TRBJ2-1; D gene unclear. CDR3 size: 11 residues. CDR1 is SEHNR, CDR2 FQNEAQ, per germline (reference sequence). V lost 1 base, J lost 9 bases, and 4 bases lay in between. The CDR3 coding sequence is TGTGCCAGCAGCTTAGACGGTGAGCAGTTCTTC. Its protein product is CASSLDGEQFF.

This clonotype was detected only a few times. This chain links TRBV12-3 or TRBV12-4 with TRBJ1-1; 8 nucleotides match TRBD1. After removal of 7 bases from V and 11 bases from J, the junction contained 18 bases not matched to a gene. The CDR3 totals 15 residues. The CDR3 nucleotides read TGTGCCAGCATCCCCAGGGGGCAGGGGCTTCGGTTTGCTTTCTTT. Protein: CASIPRGQGLRFAFF.

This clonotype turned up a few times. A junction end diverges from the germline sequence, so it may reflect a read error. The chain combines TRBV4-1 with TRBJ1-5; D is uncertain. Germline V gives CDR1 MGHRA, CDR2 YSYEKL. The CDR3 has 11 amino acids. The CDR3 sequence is CASSRRSVGCF. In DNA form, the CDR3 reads TGCGCCAGCAGCCGCCGAAGTGTAGGGTGTTTC.

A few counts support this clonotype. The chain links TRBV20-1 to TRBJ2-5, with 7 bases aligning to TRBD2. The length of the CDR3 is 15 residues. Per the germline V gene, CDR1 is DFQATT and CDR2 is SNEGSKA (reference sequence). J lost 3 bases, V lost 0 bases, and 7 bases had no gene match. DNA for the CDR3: TGCAGTGCTAGAGATCCCACTACTAGCGAAGAGACCCAGTACTTC. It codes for CSARDPTTSEETQYF.